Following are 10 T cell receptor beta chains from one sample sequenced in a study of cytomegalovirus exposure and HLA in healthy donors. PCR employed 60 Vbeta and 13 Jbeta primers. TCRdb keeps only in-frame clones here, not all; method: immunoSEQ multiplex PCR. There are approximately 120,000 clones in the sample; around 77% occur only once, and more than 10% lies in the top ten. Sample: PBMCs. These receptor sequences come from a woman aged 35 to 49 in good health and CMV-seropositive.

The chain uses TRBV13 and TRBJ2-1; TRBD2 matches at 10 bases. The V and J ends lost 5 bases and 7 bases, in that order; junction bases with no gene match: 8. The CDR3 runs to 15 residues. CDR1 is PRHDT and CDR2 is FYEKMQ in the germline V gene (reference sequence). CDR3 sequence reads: CASSQWTSGFNEQFF. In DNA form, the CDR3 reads TGTGCCAGCAGCCAATGGACTAGCGGCTTTAATGAGCAGTTCTTC.

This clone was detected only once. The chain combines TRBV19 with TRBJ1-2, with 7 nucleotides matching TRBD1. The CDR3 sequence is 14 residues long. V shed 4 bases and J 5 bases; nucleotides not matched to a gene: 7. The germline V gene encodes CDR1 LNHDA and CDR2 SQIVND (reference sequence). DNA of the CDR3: TGTGCCAGTAGTACGGGACAGCGAATTTATGGCTACACCTTC. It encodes CASSTGQRIYGYTF.

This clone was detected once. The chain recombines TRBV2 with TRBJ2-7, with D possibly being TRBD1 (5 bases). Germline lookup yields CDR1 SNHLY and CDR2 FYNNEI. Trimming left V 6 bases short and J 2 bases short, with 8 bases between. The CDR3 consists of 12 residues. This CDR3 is CASRDIAYEQYF. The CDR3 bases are TGTGCCAGCAGGGACATAGCCTACGAGCAGTACTTC.

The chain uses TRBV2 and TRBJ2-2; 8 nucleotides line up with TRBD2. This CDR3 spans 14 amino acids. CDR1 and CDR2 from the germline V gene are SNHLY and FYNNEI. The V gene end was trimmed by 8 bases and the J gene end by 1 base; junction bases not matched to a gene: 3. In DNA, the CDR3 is TGTGCCAGCGCCGGGACTAGGAACACCGGGGAGCTGTTTTTT. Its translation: CASAGTRNTGELFF.

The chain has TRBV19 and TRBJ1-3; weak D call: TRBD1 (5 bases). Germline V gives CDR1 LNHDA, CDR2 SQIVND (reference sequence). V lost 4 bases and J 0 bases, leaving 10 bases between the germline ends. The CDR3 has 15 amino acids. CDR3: CASSTADSSGNTIYF. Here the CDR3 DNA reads TGTGCCAGTAGTACAGCCGACAGCTCTGGAAACACCATATATTTT.

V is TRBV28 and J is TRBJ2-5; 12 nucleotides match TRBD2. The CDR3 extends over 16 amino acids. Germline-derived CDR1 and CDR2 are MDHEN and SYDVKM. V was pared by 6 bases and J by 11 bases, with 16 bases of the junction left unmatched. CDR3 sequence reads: CASSLMTSGRTREQYF. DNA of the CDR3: TGTGCCAGCAGCCTCATGACTAGCGGGAGAACGCGGGAGCAGTACTTC. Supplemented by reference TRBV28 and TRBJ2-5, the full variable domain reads DVKVTQSSRYLVKRTGEKVFLECVQDMDHENMFWYRQDPGLGLRLIYFSYDVKMKEKGDIPEGYSVSREKKERFSLILESASTNQTSMYLCASSLMTSGRTREQYFGPGTRLLVL.

This chain's CDR3 is CASSRDREVASPLHF. The CDR3 DNA is TGTGCCAGCAGCCGCGACAGGGAAGTGGCTTCACCCCTCCACTTT. This chain joins TRBV16 and TRBJ1-6; 7 bases agree with TRBD1. CDR1 KGHSY and CDR2 FQNENV come from the germline V gene. The trim removed 4 bases at V and 9 bases at J, leaving 9 bases unmatched. This CDR3 is 15 amino acids long.

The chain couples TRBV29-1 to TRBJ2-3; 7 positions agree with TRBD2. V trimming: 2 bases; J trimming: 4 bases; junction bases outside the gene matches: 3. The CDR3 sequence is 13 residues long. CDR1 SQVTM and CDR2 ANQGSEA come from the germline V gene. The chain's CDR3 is CSVERGSADTQYF. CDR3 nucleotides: TGCAGCGTTGAACGCGGGAGTGCAGATACGCAGTATTTT.

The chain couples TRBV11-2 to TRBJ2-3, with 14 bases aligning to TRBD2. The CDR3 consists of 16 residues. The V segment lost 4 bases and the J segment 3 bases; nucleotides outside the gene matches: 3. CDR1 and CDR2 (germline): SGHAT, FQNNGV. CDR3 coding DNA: TGTGCCAGCAGCTCCGGACTAGCGGGAGGAACAGATACGCAGTATTTT. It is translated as CASSSGLAGGTDTQYF. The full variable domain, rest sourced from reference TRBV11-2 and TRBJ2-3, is EAGVAQSPRYKIIEKRQSVAFWCNPISGHATLYWYQQILGQGPKLLIQFQNNGVVDDSQLPKDRFSAERLKGVDSTLKIQPAKLEDSAVYLCASSSGLAGGTDTQYFGPGTRLTVL.

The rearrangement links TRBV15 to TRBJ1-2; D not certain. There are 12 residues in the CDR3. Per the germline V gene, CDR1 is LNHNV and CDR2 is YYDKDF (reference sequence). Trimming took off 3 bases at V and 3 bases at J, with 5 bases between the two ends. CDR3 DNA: TGTGCCACCAGCAGGGGCGACTATGGCTACACCTTC. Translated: CATSRGDYGYTF. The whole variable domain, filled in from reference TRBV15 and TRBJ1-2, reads DAMVIQNPRYQVTQFGKPVTLSCSQTLNHNVMYWYQQKSSQAPKLLFHYYDKDFNNEADTPDNFQSRRPNTSFCFLDIRSPGLGDTAMYLCATSRGDYGYTFGSGTRLTVV.